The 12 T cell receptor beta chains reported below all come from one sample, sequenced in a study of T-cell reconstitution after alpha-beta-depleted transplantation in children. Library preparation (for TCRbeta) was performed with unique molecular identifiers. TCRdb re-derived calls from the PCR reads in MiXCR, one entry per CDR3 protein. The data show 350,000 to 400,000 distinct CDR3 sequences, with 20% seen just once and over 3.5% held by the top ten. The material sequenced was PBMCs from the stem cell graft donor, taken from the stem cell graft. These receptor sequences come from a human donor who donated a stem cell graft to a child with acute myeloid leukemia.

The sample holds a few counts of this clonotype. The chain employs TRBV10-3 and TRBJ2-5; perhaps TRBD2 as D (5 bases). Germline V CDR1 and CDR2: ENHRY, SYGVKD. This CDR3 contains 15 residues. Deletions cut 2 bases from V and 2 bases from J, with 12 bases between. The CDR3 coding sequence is TGTGCCATCAGTGAGGGGATAGCGCTACAAGAGACCCAGTACTTC. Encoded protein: CAISEGIALQETQYF.

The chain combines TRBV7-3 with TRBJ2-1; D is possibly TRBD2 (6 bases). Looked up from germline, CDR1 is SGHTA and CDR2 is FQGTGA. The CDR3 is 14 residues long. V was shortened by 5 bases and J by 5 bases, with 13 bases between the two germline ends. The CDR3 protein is CASSPRLGDNEQFF. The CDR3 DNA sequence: TGTGCCAGCAGCCCCCGACTAGGAGACAATGAGCAGTTCTTC.

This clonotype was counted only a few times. The CDR3 nucleotides are TGTGCCAGCAGCTTGAGGTACAGGGTCTACGAGCAGTACTTC. Encoded protein: CASSLRYRVYEQYF. The V call is TRBV5-6, the J call TRBJ2-7, with D maybe TRBD1 (6 bases). The CDR3 loop spans 14 amino acids. V was trimmed by 1 base and J by 3 bases, leaving 11 bases between them. Germline V gene sequence: CDR1 SGHDT, CDR2 YYEEEE.

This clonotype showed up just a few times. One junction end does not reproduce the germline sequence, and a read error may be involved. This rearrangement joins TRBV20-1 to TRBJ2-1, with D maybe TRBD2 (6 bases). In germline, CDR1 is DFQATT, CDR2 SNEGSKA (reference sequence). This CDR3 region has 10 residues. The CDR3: CSASWPSELF. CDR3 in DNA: TGCAGTGCTAGTTGGCCTAGCGAACTCTTC.

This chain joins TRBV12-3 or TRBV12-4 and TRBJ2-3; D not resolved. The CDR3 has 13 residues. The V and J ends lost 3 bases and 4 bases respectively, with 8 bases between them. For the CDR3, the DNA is TGTGCCAGCAGTTTTTGGAGATCAGATACGCAGTATTTT. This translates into CASSFWRSDTQYF.

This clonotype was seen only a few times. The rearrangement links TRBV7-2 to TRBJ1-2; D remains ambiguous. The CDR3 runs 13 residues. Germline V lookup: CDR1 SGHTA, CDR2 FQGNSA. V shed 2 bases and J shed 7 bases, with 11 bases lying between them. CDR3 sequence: CASSLPVEGGYTF. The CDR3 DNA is TGTGCCAGCAGCTTACCCGTAGAGGGTGGCTACACCTTC.

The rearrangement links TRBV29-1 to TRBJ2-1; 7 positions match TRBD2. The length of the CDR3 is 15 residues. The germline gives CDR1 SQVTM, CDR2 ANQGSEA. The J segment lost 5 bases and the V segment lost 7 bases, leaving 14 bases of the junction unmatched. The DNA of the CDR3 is TGCAGCGCCGACGAAGGAGGACTAGGGAACAATGAGCAGTTCTTC. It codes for CSADEGGLGNNEQFF.

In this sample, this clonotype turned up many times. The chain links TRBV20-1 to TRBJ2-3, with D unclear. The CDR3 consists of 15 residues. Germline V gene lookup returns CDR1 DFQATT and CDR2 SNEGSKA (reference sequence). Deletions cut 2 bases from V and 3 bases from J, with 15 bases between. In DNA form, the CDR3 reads TGCAGTGCTAGACCTATCGGACGGAGAACAGATACGCAGTATTTT. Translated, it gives CSARPIGRRTDTQYF.

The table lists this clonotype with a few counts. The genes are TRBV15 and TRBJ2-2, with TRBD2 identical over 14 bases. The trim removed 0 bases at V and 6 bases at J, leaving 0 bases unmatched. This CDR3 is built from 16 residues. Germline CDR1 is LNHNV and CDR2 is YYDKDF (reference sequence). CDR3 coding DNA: TGTGCCACCAGCAGAGAGGGACTAGCGGGAGCCGGGGAGCTGTTTTTT. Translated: CATSREGLAGAGELFF.

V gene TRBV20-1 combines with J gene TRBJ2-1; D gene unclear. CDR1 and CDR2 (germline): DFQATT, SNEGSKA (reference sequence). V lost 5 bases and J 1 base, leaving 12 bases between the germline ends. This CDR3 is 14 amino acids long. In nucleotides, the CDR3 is TGCAGTGCTGAGGAGCCCCCGTCCTACAATGAGCAGTTCTTC. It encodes CSAEEPPSYNEQFF.

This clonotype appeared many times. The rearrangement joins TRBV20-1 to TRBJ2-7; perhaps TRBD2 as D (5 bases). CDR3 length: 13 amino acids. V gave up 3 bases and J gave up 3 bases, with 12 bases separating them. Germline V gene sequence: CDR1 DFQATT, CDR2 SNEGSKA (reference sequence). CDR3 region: CSASEGVNYEQYF. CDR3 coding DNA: TGCAGTGCTAGTGAGGGAGTTAACTACGAGCAGTACTTC.

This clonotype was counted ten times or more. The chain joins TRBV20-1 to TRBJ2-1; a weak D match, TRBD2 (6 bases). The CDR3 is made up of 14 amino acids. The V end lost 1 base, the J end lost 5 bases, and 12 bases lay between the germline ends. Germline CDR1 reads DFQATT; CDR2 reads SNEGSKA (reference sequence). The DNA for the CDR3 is TGCAGTGCTAGAGGGAGGGAGGTTGACAATGAGCAGTTCTTC. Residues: CSARGREVDNEQFF.